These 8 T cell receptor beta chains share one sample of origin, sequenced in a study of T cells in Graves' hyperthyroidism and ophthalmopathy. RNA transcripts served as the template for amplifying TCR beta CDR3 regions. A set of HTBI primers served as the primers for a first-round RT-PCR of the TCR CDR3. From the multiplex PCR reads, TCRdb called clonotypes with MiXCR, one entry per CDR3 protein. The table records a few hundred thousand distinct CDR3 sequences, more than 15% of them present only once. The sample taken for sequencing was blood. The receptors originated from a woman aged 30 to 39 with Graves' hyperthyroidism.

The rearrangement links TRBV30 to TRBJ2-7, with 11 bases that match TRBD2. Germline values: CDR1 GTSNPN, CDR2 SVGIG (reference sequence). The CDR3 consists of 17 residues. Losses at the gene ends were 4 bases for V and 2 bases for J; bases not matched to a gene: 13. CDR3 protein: CAWTLGLAVKKTYEQYF. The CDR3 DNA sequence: TGTGCCTGGACTCTGGGACTAGCGGTTAAAAAAACCTACGAGCAGTACTTC.

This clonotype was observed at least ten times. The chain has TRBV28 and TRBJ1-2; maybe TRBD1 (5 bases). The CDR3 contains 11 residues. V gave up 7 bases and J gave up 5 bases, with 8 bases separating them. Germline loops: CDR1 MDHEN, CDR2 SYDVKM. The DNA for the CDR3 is TGTGCCAGCAATCAGGGATATGGCTACACCTTC. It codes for CASNQGYGYTF.

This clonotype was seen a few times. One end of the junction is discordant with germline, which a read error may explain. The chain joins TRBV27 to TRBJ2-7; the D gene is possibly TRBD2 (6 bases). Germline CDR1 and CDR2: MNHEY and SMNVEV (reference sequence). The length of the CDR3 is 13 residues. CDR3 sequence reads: CASCGGSSYEQHF. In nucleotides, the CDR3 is TGTGCCAGCTGTGGGGGGAGCTCCTACGAGCAGCACTTC.

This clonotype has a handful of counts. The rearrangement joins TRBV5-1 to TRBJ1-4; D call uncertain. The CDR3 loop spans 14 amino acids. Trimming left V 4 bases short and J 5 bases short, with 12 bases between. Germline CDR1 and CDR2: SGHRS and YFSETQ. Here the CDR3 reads CASSLQASNEKLFF. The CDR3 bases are TGCGCCAGCAGCCTCCAGGCTAGCAATGAAAAACTGTTTTTT.

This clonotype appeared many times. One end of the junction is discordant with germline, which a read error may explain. CDR3: CASSLGTSGYNEQFF. The CDR3 DNA reads as TGTGCCAGCAGCCTCGGGACTAGCGGCTACAATGAGCAGTTCTTC. This sequence joins TRBV5-1 and TRBJ2-1; 11 bases line up with TRBD2. Germline CDR1 is SGHRS and CDR2 is YFSETQ. This CDR3 is built from 15 residues.

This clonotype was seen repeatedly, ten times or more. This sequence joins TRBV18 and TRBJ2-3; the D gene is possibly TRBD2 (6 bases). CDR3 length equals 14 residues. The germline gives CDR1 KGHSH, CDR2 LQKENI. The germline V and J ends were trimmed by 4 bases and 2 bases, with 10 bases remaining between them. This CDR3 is CASSLDYFTDTQYF. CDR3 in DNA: TGTGCCAGCTCACTGGACTATTTCACAGATACGCAGTATTTT.

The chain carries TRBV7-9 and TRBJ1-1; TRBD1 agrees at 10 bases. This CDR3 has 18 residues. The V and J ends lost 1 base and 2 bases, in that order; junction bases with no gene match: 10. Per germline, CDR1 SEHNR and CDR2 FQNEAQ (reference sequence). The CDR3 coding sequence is TGTGCCAGCAGCTTAGTTACGGGACAGGGGATGGGAAACACTGAAGCTTTCTTT. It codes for CASSLVTGQGMGNTEAFF.

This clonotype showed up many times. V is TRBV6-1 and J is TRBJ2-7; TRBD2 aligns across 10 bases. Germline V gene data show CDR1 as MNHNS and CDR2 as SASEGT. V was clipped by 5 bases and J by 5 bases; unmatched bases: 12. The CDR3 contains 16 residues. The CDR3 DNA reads TGTGCCAGCAGTTATTTCCAGCGGGAGGGCCGGGACGAGCAGTACTTC. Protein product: CASSYFQREGRDEQYF.